The 16 T cell receptor beta chains in this list originate from one sample, sequenced in a study of cytotoxic CD8 clonotypes in ibrutinib-treated CLL. Repertoires were generated with immunoSEQ multiplex PCR, while TCRdb's copy carries only in-frame clones and drops some. Among about 160,000 clones, about 88% were seen once, and the ten largest hold about 3%. The sequencing used PBMCs, collected at disease progression, from a patient treated with ibrutinib. These receptors all come from a human donor with chronic lymphocytic leukemia.

The rearrangement uses TRBV4-1 and TRBJ1-3; D unresolved. Germline CDR1 is MGHRA and CDR2 is YSYEKL. V gave up 4 bases and J gave up 2 bases, with 15 bases separating them. The CDR3 spans 16 residues. The CDR3 sequence is CASSPIGRGTGNTIYF. CDR3 DNA sequence: TGCGCCAGCAGCCCGATAGGTCGGGGTACTGGAAACACCATATATTTT.

The chain joins TRBV5-1 to TRBJ1-3; D gene ambiguous. Trimming cost V 5 bases and J 0 bases, with 9 bases left between them. CDR1 is SGHRS, CDR2 YFSETQ, per germline. CDR3 size: 14 residues. The CDR3 DNA sequence: TGCGCCAGCAGTGAAGCCTCCTCTGGAAACACCATATATTTT. This sequence encodes CASSEASSGNTIYF.

There are many counts of this clone. This chain joins TRBV6-6 and TRBJ2-5, with 14 bases that match TRBD2. This CDR3 contains 16 residues. The J segment lost 4 bases and the V segment lost 1 base, leaving 2 bases of the junction unmatched. The germline gives CDR1 MNHNY, CDR2 SVGAGI (reference sequence). For the CDR3, the DNA is TGTGCCAGCAGTTACTGGACTAGCGGGAGGAGAGAGACCCAGTACTTC. Protein: CASSYWTSGRRETQYF.

This clone has just a few counts. The rearrangement uses TRBV6-1 and TRBJ2-3; no clear D. CDR1 and CDR2 from the germline V gene are MNHNS and SASEGT. Trimming cost V 1 base and J 5 bases, with 7 bases left between them. This CDR3 has 13 amino acids. The CDR3 DNA follows: TGTGCCAGCAGTGAAGGACCGGGAGATACGCAGTATTTT. Translated, it gives CASSEGPGDTQYF.

This chain connects TRBV27 to TRBJ1-5; D gene ambiguous. This CDR3 has 15 amino acids. The ends were cut back, 8 bases at V and 4 bases at J, with 18 bases in the middle. Germline V CDR1 and CDR2: MNHEY, SMNVEV (reference sequence). CDR3 residues: CASAAGGKWNQPQHF. Here the CDR3 DNA reads TGTGCCAGCGCCGCAGGTGGAAAATGGAATCAGCCCCAGCATTTT.

CDR3 amino acids: CASSPGIEETQYF. DNA of the CDR3: TGTGCCAGCTCACCAGGGATAGAAGAGACCCAGTACTTC. V is TRBV18 and J is TRBJ2-5; D ambiguous. V lost 2 bases, J lost 3 bases, and 7 bases lay in between. The CDR3 consists of 13 residues. Germline CDR1 is KGHSH and CDR2 is LQKENI. Full variable domain (remainder filled in from reference TRBV18 and TRBJ2-5): NAGVMQNPRHLVRRRGQEARLRCSPMKGHSHVYWYRQLPEEGLKFMVYLQKENIIDESGMPKERFSAEFPKEGPSILRIQQVVRGDSAAYFCASSPGIEETQYFGPGTRLLVL.

The chain combines TRBV9 with TRBJ2-3; possible D gene TRBD1, 6 bases. The V gene lost 1 base and the J gene lost 2 bases, with 26 bases spanning the gap. Germline V gene data show CDR1 as SGDLS and CDR2 as YYNGEE. This CDR3 is built from 20 residues. The CDR3 protein is CASSVPGPNRDPGNTDTQYF. CDR3 DNA sequence: TGTGCCAGCAGCGTACCTGGCCCCAACAGGGATCCGGGAAACACAGATACGCAGTATTTT.

The chain recombines TRBV5-1 with TRBJ2-3; D is perhaps TRBD2 (6 bases). V lost 3 bases, J lost 1 base, and 12 bases lay in between. This CDR3 is 15 amino acids long. Germline V gives CDR1 SGHRS, CDR2 YFSETQ. The CDR3 protein is CASSSGLSGTDTQYF. Here the CDR3 DNA reads TGCGCCAGCAGCTCCGGACTATCAGGCACAGATACGCAGTATTTT. Looking up the rest from reference TRBV5-1 and TRBJ2-3 gives the full variable domain: KAGVTQTPRYLIKTRGQQVTLSCSPISGHRSVSWYQQTPGQGLQFLFEYFSETQRNKGNFPGRFSGRQFSNSRSEMNVSTLELGDSALYLCASSSGLSGTDTQYFGPGTRLTVL.

CDR3 sequence reads: CASSRGQGALVNEQFF. For the CDR3, the DNA is TGCGCCAGCAGCCGCGGACAGGGGGCTTTGGTCAATGAGCAGTTCTTC. V and J are TRBV4-1 and TRBJ2-1, with 11 bases matching TRBD1. V lost 4 bases to trimming and J lost 6 bases; unmatched junction nucleotides: 8. CDR3 length equals 16 residues. CDR1 is MGHRA, CDR2 YSYEKL, per germline.

The genes are TRBV7-9 and TRBJ2-7, with 11 nucleotides matching TRBD2. The CDR3 runs to 15 residues. With 7 bases clipped from V and 4 bases from J, the junction kept 9 bases outside the gene matches. Germline CDR1 SEHNR, CDR2 FQNEAQ (reference sequence). The CDR3 DNA is TGTGCCAGCACCAAATCCGGGACTAGCGGTTACGAGCAGTACTTC. Protein sequence: CASTKSGTSGYEQYF.

This rearrangement joins TRBV6-5 to TRBJ2-5; D remains unclear. This CDR3 contains 14 residues. Trimming took off 4 bases at V and 5 bases at J, with 14 bases between the two ends. Germline V gene sequence: CDR1 MNHEY, CDR2 SVGAGI. CDR3 in DNA: TGTGCCAGCAGTTTCGGCAGGTCAACGGAGACCCAGTACTTC. Translation gives CASSFGRSTETQYF.

J is TRBJ2-1 and V is TRBV29-1; the D is unclear. The CDR3 loop spans 13 amino acids. V was shortened by 4 bases and J by 0 bases, with 7 bases between the two germline ends. Germline lookup yields CDR1 SQVTM and CDR2 ANQGSEA. CDR3 sequence: CSVASSSYNEQFF. In DNA, the CDR3 is TGCAGCGTTGCGTCCTCCTCCTACAATGAGCAGTTCTTC.

The chain employs TRBV30 and TRBJ2-1; 7 nucleotides line up with TRBD2. Germline CDR1 and CDR2: GTSNPN and SVGIG (reference sequence). The ends lost 1 base at V and 4 bases at J; junction bases unmatched: 10. The CDR3 extends over 16 amino acids. CDR3 bases: TGTGCCTGGAGTGCACTGGGAGGGCCCTGGTACAATGAGCAGTTCTTC. It specifies CAWSALGGPWYNEQFF.

J is TRBJ2-2 and V is TRBV19; 7 positions agree with TRBD2. CDR3 length: 14 amino acids. After removal of 11 bases from V and 5 bases from J, the junction contained 11 bases not matched to a gene. CDR1 is LNHDA, CDR2 SQIVND, per germline (reference sequence). The CDR3 bases are TGTGCCTCAAAACCGGGGGGAGGTACCGGGGAGCTGTTTTTT. Its protein is CASKPGGGTGELFF.

V is TRBV5-5 and J is TRBJ2-3; 9 nucleotides align to TRBD2. The length of the CDR3 is 14 residues. Per germline, CDR1 SGHKS and CDR2 YYEKEE (reference sequence). V was clipped by 5 bases and J by 0 bases; unmatched bases: 1. The CDR3 region is CASSLAGSTDTQYF. CDR3 DNA: TGTGCCAGCAGTCTAGCGGGAAGCACAGATACGCAGTATTTT.

This clone was picked up one time. The chain couples TRBV5-1 to TRBJ2-7, with 7 bases lining up with TRBD1. The CDR3 is 16 amino acids. Germline V gives CDR1 SGHRS, CDR2 YFSETQ. With 3 bases clipped from V and 2 bases from J, the junction kept 11 bases outside the gene matches. The CDR3: CASSSEKGARTYEQYF. The CDR3 bases are TGCGCCAGCAGCTCGGAAAAGGGGGCAAGGACCTACGAGCAGTACTTC.